This TCR beta chain was sequenced during a study of blood T cell repertoires in COVID-19. Study overall: The United States, Italy and Spain supplied acute and convalescent COVID-19 samples.

The assay was immunoSEQ multiplex PCR, and TCRdb's table has in-frame clones only and misses some. Of roughly 200,000 clones listed, roughly 73% were seen once; the top ten hold under 3.5%. The CDR3 extends over 15 amino acids. Germline-derived CDR1 and CDR2 are WNHNN and SYGVQD (reference sequence). With V trimmed by 3 bases and J by 2 bases, 3 bases remained unmatched. The receptor was isolated from an elderly woman with active or convalescent COVID-19. Input material: peripheral blood. The V gene is TRBV10-1, the J gene TRBJ2-3, with TRBD2 matching over 9 bases. The CDR3 loop is CASSESGGITDTQYF. CDR3 bases: TGCGCCAGCAGTGAAAGCGGGGGGATCACAGATACGCAGTATTTT.